This is a list of T cell receptor beta chains from one sample in a study of Graves' ophthalmopathy and Graves' hyperthyroidism. MiXCR, applied by TCRdb to the multiplex PCR reads, yields one record per CDR3 protein. The sample records around 1.1 million distinct CDR3 sequences, about two fifths being singletons. What was sequenced was peripheral blood or thyroid tissue (not recorded which). The receptors come from an adult man with Graves' hyperthyroidism. CDR3s include the opening cysteine and the closing phenylalanine or tryptophan. Fields, in order: clone size, D gene, CDR3 length, J gene, V gene, CDR3 DNA, CDR3 protein. A D gene is named only where the DNA matches it firmly. A clone size is listed for some rows: how often the clone was seen (once, few, many), or a class if it is expanded.

>-|TRBD1|15|TRBJ1-1|TRBV7-9
TGTGCCAGCAGAAGAACACAGGGGGCGGGCACTGAAGCTTTCTTT
CASRRTQGAGTEAFF
>-|TRBD1|18|TRBJ1-4|TRBV5-1
TGCGCCAGCAGCGGGACAGGGTCCGACGGGACAGTCAATGAAAAACTGTTTTTT
CASSGTGSDGTVNEKLFF
>-|-|16|TRBJ2-3|TRBV19
TGTGCCAGTAGTCCCCGAGGGGGGCTCTCCACAGATACGCAGTATTTT
CASSPRGGLSTDTQYF
>few|TRBD2|17|TRBJ2-5|TRBV20-1
TGCAGTAGCAGTGGGCTAGCGGGGGGGCCGGGTGTTGAGACCCAGTACTTC
CSSSGLAGGPGVETQYF
>few|TRBD1|18|TRBJ1-1|TRBV20-1
TGCAGTGCTAGATTGGTCGGGACAGGGGGTCGCTTGAACACTGAAGCTTTCTTT
CSARLVGTGGRLNTEAFF
>-|-|12|TRBJ2-7|TRBV28
TGTGCCAGCAGAAAACAGTCCTACGAGCAGTACTTC
CASRKQSYEQYF
>-|-|12|TRBJ1-2|TRBV29-1
TGCAGCATAATTCAGGCTAACTATGGCTACACCTTC
CSIIQANYGYTF
>-|-|14|TRBJ1-5|TRBV28
TGTGCCAGCACCATACAGGGTAGGGATCAGCCCCAGCATTTT
CASTIQGRDQPQHF
>-|-|15|TRBJ1-6|TRBV20-1
TGCAGTCCAGCGGGAAGGCTCCGATTAAATTCACCCCTCCACTTT
CSPAGRLRLNSPLHF
>few|TRBD2|17|TRBJ2-2|TRBV7-9
TGTGCCAGCAGCCAAGGAATTGGACTAGAGGGCACCGGGGAGCTGTTTTTT
CASSQGIGLEGTGELFF
>-|-|13|TRBJ1-1|TRBV20-1
TGCAGTGCTAGATCGGGGGTCAACACTGAAGCTTTCTTT
CSARSGVNTEAFF
>-|-|13|TRBJ1-1|TRBV11-2
TGTGCCAGCAGCTCCCCTAAGGGGCTTCTAGCTTTCTTT
CASSSPKGLLAFF
>-|-|13|TRBJ1-1|TRBV12-3/TRBV12-4
TGTGCCAGCAGTTTTCTCGGGGGAGGTGAAGCCTTCTTT
CASSFLGGGEAFF